Following are 29 T cell receptor beta chains from one sample sequenced in a study of T cell changes during pregnancy in multiple sclerosis. Sequencing used immunoSEQ multiplex PCR; TCRdb keeps in-frame clones, though not all of them. The repertoire consists of 60,000 or so clones, with 80% to 90% occurring once and the leading ten covering about 2.5%. Sequencing used peripheral blood, obtained in the first trimester of pregnancy. The receptors were gathered from a female donor with multiple sclerosis, enrolled in a pregnancy study.

This clone came up once. J is TRBJ1-1 and V is TRBV4-2; TRBD1 agrees at 12 bases. The V and J ends lost 4 bases and 1 base, in that order; junction bases with no gene match: 7. The CDR3 is made up of 17 amino acids. Germline values: CDR1 LGHNA, CDR2 YNFKEQ. The DNA for the CDR3 is TGTGCCAGCAGCCCGGGGGACAGGGGGCGCGCGAACACTGAAGCTTTCTTT. Translation: CASSPGDRGRANTEAFF.

The chain links TRBV9 to TRBJ2-2; 11 nucleotides match TRBD2. CDR1 and CDR2 (germline): SGDLS, YYNGEE. With 0 bases clipped from V and 4 bases from J, the junction kept 8 bases outside the gene matches. The CDR3 consists of 18 residues. The CDR3 here is CASSVAGTSGGGTGELFF. DNA for the CDR3: TGTGCCAGCAGCGTAGCCGGGACTAGCGGAGGCGGCACCGGGGAGCTGTTTTTT.

This chain connects TRBV29-1 to TRBJ2-5; D remains ambiguous. Per germline, CDR1 SQVTM and CDR2 ANQGSEA. The V gene lost 4 bases and the J gene lost 0 bases, with 12 bases spanning the gap. The CDR3 totals 14 residues. Here the CDR3 reads CSVVLTLYQETQYF. The CDR3 DNA is TGCAGCGTTGTATTGACACTGTACCAAGAGACCCAGTACTTC.

This clone was seen once. This rearrangement joins TRBV27 to TRBJ2-1; TRBD2 is a possible D gene (5 bases). V was trimmed by 2 bases and J by 10 bases, leaving 9 bases between them. Germline V CDR1 and CDR2: MNHEY, SMNVEV (reference sequence). The CDR3 is 12 amino acids. CDR3 sequence reads: CASSLRGGEQFF. The CDR3 region has the DNA TGTGCCAGCAGTTTACGTGGAGGCGAGCAGTTCTTC.

The rearrangement joins TRBV2 to TRBJ1-5, with D perhaps TRBD1 (5 bases). The CDR3 runs to 14 residues. Per the germline V gene, CDR1 is SNHLY and CDR2 is FYNNEI. V was pared by 4 bases and J by 0 bases, with 7 bases between. In nucleotides, the CDR3 is TGTGCCAGCAGTGGGGACTCTAGCAATCAGCCCCAGCATTTT. It encodes CASSGDSSNQPQHF. Filled out from reference TRBV2 and TRBJ1-5, the complete variable domain reads EPEVTQTPSHQVTQMGQEVILRCVPISNHLYFYWYRQILGQKVEFLVSFYNNEISEKSEIFDDQFSVERPDGSNFTLKIRSTKLEDSAMYFCASSGDSSNQPQHFGDGTRLSIL.

The genes are TRBV7-2 and TRBJ2-2, with D possibly TRBD2 on 7 matching bases. Germline V lookup: CDR1 SGHTA, CDR2 FQGNSA. V was cut by 5 bases and J by 4 bases, with 11 bases left in between. The CDR3 contains 14 residues. The CDR3: CASSGGASTGELFF. The CDR3 region has the DNA TGTGCCAGCAGCGGGGGGGCCTCCACCGGGGAGCTGTTTTTT.

CDR3 sequence reads: CASNPKRGVDEQFF. The CDR3 DNA sequence: TGTGCCAGCAATCCGAAGCGGGGGGTGGATGAGCAGTTCTTC. The rearrangement uses TRBV5-4 and TRBJ2-1; 9 positions match TRBD2. V shed 6 bases and J 8 bases; nucleotides not matched to a gene: 9. Looked up from germline, CDR1 is SGHNT and CDR2 is YYREEE (reference sequence). This CDR3 has 14 amino acids.

The CDR3 reads CAWTAQSGVLGNQPQHF. The CDR3 DNA reads as TGTGCCTGGACCGCTCAAAGCGGGGTTTTAGGGAATCAGCCCCAGCATTTT. The chain couples TRBV30 to TRBJ1-5, with no clear D. With 4 bases removed from V and 4 bases from J, the gap between germline ends came to 23 bases. The germline gives CDR1 GTSNPN, CDR2 SVGIG (reference sequence). The CDR3 runs to 17 residues.

This chain links TRBV30 with TRBJ1-5; tentatively, D is TRBD1 (6 bases). This CDR3 is 15 amino acids long. Trimming took off 1 base at V and 4 bases at J, with 14 bases between the two ends. Per the germline V gene, CDR1 is GTSNPN and CDR2 is SVGIG (reference sequence). CDR3 DNA sequence: TGTGCCTGGAGTGAGGGGGGGGACCTTAATCAGCCCCAGCATTTT. Protein: CAWSEGGDLNQPQHF.

The chain employs TRBV18 and TRBJ1-5, with TRBD1 matching 10 bases. Trimming took 0 bases from V and 6 from J; bases not matched to a gene: 5. The CDR3 sequence is 16 residues long. Germline values: CDR1 KGHSH, CDR2 LQKENI. CDR3 nucleotides: TGTGCCAGCTCACCACCGGACAGGGGGAGAGGTCAGCCCCAGCATTTT. Translation: CASSPPDRGRGQPQHF.

V usage is TRBV5-1 and J usage is TRBJ2-7; 9 bases match TRBD1. The CDR3 runs 13 residues. Germline CDR1 and CDR2: SGHRS and YFSETQ. Trimming at V came to 3 bases and at J to 4 bases, leaving 2 bases not matched to a gene. CDR3 DNA sequence: TGCGCCAGCAGCTCGGGACAGGGTTACGAGCAGTACTTC. Its protein product is CASSSGQGYEQYF. The full variable domain, its missing parts supplied by reference TRBV5-1 and TRBJ2-7, is KAGVTQTPRYLIKTRGQQVTLSCSPISGHRSVSWYQQTPGQGLQFLFEYFSETQRNKGNFPGRFSGRQFSNSRSEMNVSTLELGDSALYLCASSSGQGYEQYFGPGTRLTVT.

This sequence joins TRBV29-1 and TRBJ1-1; 7 bases align to TRBD1. Trimming took 3 bases from V and 6 from J; bases not matched to a gene: 4. This CDR3 has 12 residues. Germline V lookup: CDR1 SQVTM, CDR2 ANQGSEA. The CDR3 nucleotides read TGCAGCGTTGAGGTTACAGGGGCTGAAGCTTTCTTT. Its protein product is CSVEVTGAEAFF.

The chain has TRBV6-6 and TRBJ1-4; no reliable D call. V shed 0 bases and J shed 4 bases, with 12 bases lying between them. The germline gives CDR1 MNHNY, CDR2 SVGAGI (reference sequence). The CDR3 is 16 residues long. The CDR3: CASSYSASTINEKLFF. CDR3 DNA: TGTGCCAGCAGTTACTCAGCAAGCACCATTAATGAAAAACTGTTTTTT.

The rearrangement links TRBV10-3 to TRBJ1-4, with 8 bases lining up with TRBD1. Germline lookup yields CDR1 ENHRY and CDR2 SYGVKD. The CDR3 sequence is 14 residues long. J gave up 6 bases and V 4 bases, and 4 bases lay outside the gene matches. The CDR3 bases are TGTGCCATCAGTGCCAGGGGGCCGGATGAAAAACTGTTTTTT. It encodes CAISARGPDEKLFF.

As DNA, the CDR3 is TGCGCCAGCAGCCACCGCATGCAACTAGCGGGAGGATTCCGCGAGCAGTACTTC. Its protein is CASSHRMQLAGGFREQYF. The chain has TRBV5-1 and TRBJ2-7, with 12 nucleotides matching TRBD2. Losses at the gene ends were 4 bases for V and 6 bases for J; bases not matched to a gene: 17. Germline-derived CDR1 and CDR2 are SGHRS and YFSETQ. The CDR3 sequence is 18 residues long.

The rearrangement joins TRBV7-8 to TRBJ2-1, with 12 bases lining up with TRBD2. CDR3 size: 16 residues. V dropped 1 base and J dropped 10; count of bases not matched to a gene: 8. From germline, CDR1 is SGHVS and CDR2 FQNEAQ. The DNA for the CDR3 is TGTGCCAGCAGCTTAGGGCGGCTAGCGGGGGGGTTGGAGCAGTTCTTC. The encoded protein is CASSLGRLAGGLEQFF.

The chain employs TRBV27 and TRBJ2-1; 12 bases map to TRBD2. The CDR3 has 16 residues. Germline trimming cut 3 bases from V and 8 bases from J; bases unmatched to any gene: 8. Germline assignment: CDR1 MNHEY and CDR2 SMNVEV (reference sequence). Written as DNA, the CDR3 is TGTGCCAGCAGTTTGAAATCTAGACTAGCGGGAGATGAGCAGTTCTTC. Translating it yields CASSLKSRLAGDEQFF.

The chain links TRBV11-3 to TRBJ2-1, with 9 bases fitting TRBD2. V shed 4 bases, J shed 7 bases, and the junction held 8 bases outside the gene matches. This CDR3 contains 15 residues. Per the germline V gene, CDR1 is SGHNT and CDR2 is YENEEA. The CDR3 sequence is CASSSAGGWGNEQFF. CDR3 nucleotide sequence: TGTGCCAGCAGCTCAGCGGGGGGCTGGGGGAATGAGCAGTTCTTC.

The J gene is TRBJ1-4, the V gene TRBV5-1, with D perhaps TRBD1 (5 bases). There are 15 residues in the CDR3. CDR1 and CDR2 from the germline V gene are SGHRS and YFSETQ. The V and J ends lost 5 bases and 8 bases respectively, with 19 bases between them. The CDR3 region is CASRSGQVEYEKLFF. The CDR3 DNA reads as TGCGCCAGCAGATCCGGACAAGTCGAATACGAAAAACTGTTTTTT.

Only one count was recorded for this clone. This chain uses TRBV7-9 with TRBJ2-7, with D possibly matching TRBD2 (5 bases). Trimming took off 5 bases at V and 2 bases at J, with 22 bases between the two ends. The CDR3 length is 17 residues. From germline, CDR1 is SEHNR and CDR2 FQNEAQ (reference sequence). CDR3 bases: TGTGCCAGCAGCCCGCTTAGGGAAAGGACTCGTACCTACGAGCAGTACTTC. It is translated as CASSPLRERTRTYEQYF.

The V call is TRBV5-1, the J call TRBJ1-2, with a weak D call TRBD1 (5 bases). CDR3 length: 12 residues. Germline V gene data show CDR1 as SGHRS and CDR2 as YFSETQ. V was clipped by 5 bases and J by 8 bases, with 13 bases between them. Here the CDR3 DNA reads TGCGCCAGCAGTACAGGCGGACGGGGCTACACCTTC. Its protein product is CASSTGGRGYTF.

V usage is TRBV13 and J usage is TRBJ2-4, with a possible D match to TRBD2 (7 bases). V dropped 6 bases and J dropped 3 bases, with 18 bases sitting between them. The CDR3 spans 16 residues. Per the germline V gene, CDR1 is PRHDT and CDR2 is FYEKMQ (reference sequence). The DNA of the CDR3 is TGTGCCAGCAGGACTAGGGGGGGTAGGGACAAAAACATTCAGTACTTC. This encodes CASRTRGGRDKNIQYF.

The chain employs TRBV6-1 and TRBJ1-2; D perhaps matches TRBD1 (6 bases). The CDR3 spans 13 residues. Per germline, CDR1 MNHNS and CDR2 SASEGT. Trimming left V 6 bases short and J 6 bases short, with 14 bases between. For the CDR3, the DNA is TGTGCCAGCAGGACATTACAGGGAGATGGCTACACCTTC. Translating gives CASRTLQGDGYTF.

V is TRBV9 and J is TRBJ1-5; D is perhaps TRBD1 (6 bases). The length of the CDR3 is 15 residues. Looked up from germline, CDR1 is SGDLS and CDR2 is YYNGEE. V lost 0 bases to trimming and J lost 5 bases, with 12 bases between them. The CDR3 loop is CASSVGEGGYQPQHF. CDR3 bases: TGTGCCAGCAGCGTAGGTGAAGGGGGTTATCAGCCCCAGCATTTT.

V usage is TRBV6-4 and J usage is TRBJ2-2; 9 nucleotides align to TRBD1. With 5 bases clipped from V and 5 bases from J, the junction kept 3 bases outside the gene matches. The CDR3 covers 14 residues. Looked up from germline, CDR1 is MRHNA and CDR2 is SNTAGT. In nucleotides, the CDR3 is TGTGCCAGCAGTAGGACAGGGGAGACCGGGGAGCTGTTTTTT. This encodes CASSRTGETGELFF.

The rearrangement joins TRBV7-2 to TRBJ2-7, with D possibly matching TRBD2 (6 bases). The CDR3 has 14 residues. The germline CDR1 and CDR2 sequences are SGHTA and FQGNSA. The V end was cut by 5 bases, the J end by 3 bases, with 14 bases between. In DNA, the CDR3 is TGTGCCAGCAGCCGGGGGACGGGAATCTACGAGCAGTACTTC. Its translation: CASSRGTGIYEQYF.

In this sample, this clone turned up once. The gene calls are TRBV10-3 and TRBJ1-5, with D possibly being TRBD1 (5 bases). The CDR3 length is 16 residues. V was cut by 3 bases and J by 6 bases, with 18 bases left in between. CDR1 is ENHRY and CDR2 is SYGVKD in the germline V gene. CDR3 DNA: TGTGCCATCAGTGAAGTATTCGTGACAGTGGGTCAGCCCCAGCATTTT. This encodes CAISEVFVTVGQPQHF.

The chain carries TRBV19 and TRBJ1-5, with TRBD1 matching 7 bases. The V and J ends lost 8 bases and 6 bases, in that order; junction bases with no gene match: 10. The CDR3 has 14 amino acids. CDR1 and CDR2 from the germline V gene are LNHDA and SQIVND (reference sequence). The CDR3 here is CASGFEGAAQPQHF. CDR3 in DNA: TGTGCCAGTGGGTTTGAGGGGGCTGCTCAGCCCCAGCATTTT.

The chain couples TRBV30 to TRBJ2-5; perhaps TRBD2 as D (5 bases). From germline, CDR1 is GTSNPN and CDR2 SVGIG (reference sequence). V was cut by 3 bases and J by 1 base, with 9 bases left in between. This CDR3 is built from 13 residues. CDR3 DNA: TGTGCCTGGAGCACGGGGATCCAAGAGACCCAGTACTTC. It codes for CAWSTGIQETQYF.